These 5 T cell receptor beta chains originate from one sample sequenced in a study of T cells after yellow fever vaccination. TCRdb analysed the 5' RACE reads with MiXCR anew, one entry per CDR3 protein. The sample holds 4,500 to 6,000 distinct CDR3 sequences, roughly 6% seen once. The specimen comprised PBMCs, either bulk or a sorted T-cell subset (CD4+, CD8+, memory, or dextramer-sorted; not recorded which), sampled roughly 14 days after the first yellow fever vaccination. These receptors all stem from a man aged 18 to 30 who received the YFV17D yellow fever vaccine.

This clonotype came up a few times. The rearrangement uses TRBV29-1 and TRBJ2-7; maybe TRBD2 (6 bases). The germline V gene encodes CDR1 SQVTM and CDR2 ANQGSEA. The CDR3 is made up of 12 amino acids. Trimming removed 7 bases at V and 2 bases at J, with 12 bases between. Written as DNA, the CDR3 is TGCAGCGGCGGGCCGGGAGCCTACGAGCAGTACTTC. Encoded protein: CSGGPGAYEQYF.

This clonotype occurred many times. V usage is TRBV30 and J usage is TRBJ1-1; D gene unclear. This CDR3 comprises 11 residues. Germline-derived CDR1 and CDR2 are GTSNPN and SVGIG (reference sequence). V was trimmed by 7 bases and J by 4 bases, leaving 10 bases between them. CDR3 coding DNA: TGTGCCTCCATGTTGAGCACTGAAGCTTTCTTT. Translating gives CASMLSTEAFF.

This clonotype appeared many times. The chain uses TRBV7-2 and TRBJ2-7; 7 bases line up with TRBD1. This CDR3 spans 13 amino acids. V shed 4 bases, J shed 3 bases, and the junction held 3 bases outside the gene matches. Germline values: CDR1 SGHTA, CDR2 FQGNSA. In DNA, the CDR3 is TGTGCCAGCAGCTGGGACAGCTTCTACGAGCAGTACTTC. Translation gives CASSWDSFYEQYF.

CDR3 in DNA: TGTGCCAGCTCACCACAGGGGGTGAGAGAAGCTTTCTTT. Its protein product is CASSPQGVREAFF. The chain uses TRBV18 and TRBJ1-1, with D perhaps matching TRBD1 (6 bases). CDR3 length: 13 amino acids. Deletions cut 1 base from V and 8 bases from J, with 11 bases between. Per the germline V gene, CDR1 is KGHSH and CDR2 is LQKENI.

The table lists this clonotype with many counts. The V gene is TRBV5-3, the J gene TRBJ1-5; perhaps TRBD1 as D (6 bases). TRBV5-3 is given ORF status, its function remaining uncertain. Trimming shortened V by 8 bases and J by 2 bases, and 23 bases separated the two germline ends. There are 17 residues in the CDR3. The CDR3 is CASRPGAGGNRNQPQHF. CDR3 in DNA: TGTGCCAGTAGGCCGGGGGCTGGAGGGAATCGCAATCAGCCCCAGCATTTT.